The clone carrying this T cell receptor beta chain showed up just a few times. Antigen unknown. Reverse transcribing all isolated RNA meant expressed TCRB transcripts were sequenced. Produced via immunoSEQ multiplex PCR; TCRdb's table is partial and in-frame only. The sample comprises over 700,000 clones, roughly 17% of which are singletons, and around 0.02% rests with the top ten. The data derive from a study of beta chain features in type 1 diabetes. Study observations and caveats: Type 1 diabetes patients had TCRB CDR3s that were shorter (moderately but significantly so) in all four CD4+ subsets.

The TCR was taken from a woman in her late teens or twenties in good health. Sequenced sample: naive CD4+ T cells from blood.

The CDR3 protein is CASSPRSGYEQYF. The CDR3 bases are TGTGCCAGCAGCCCGAGGAGTGGCTACGAGCAGTACTTC. The genes are TRBV2 and TRBJ2-7; D not certain. Germline lookup yields CDR1 SNHLY and CDR2 FYNNEI. The CDR3 is 13 amino acids. Trimming removed 6 bases from V and 3 bases from J, with 12 bases in between.